This TCR beta chain was obtained from a study of blood T cell repertoires in COVID-19. Study context: The United States, Italy and Spain provided the acute and convalescent COVID-19 samples. Sample material is recorded as cDNA or gDNA derived from T cells, B-cell-depleted T cells, or PBMCs.

In the authors' workflow: Reference gene primer amplification in the assay estimated nucleated cell counts. TCRdb keeps only in-frame clones here, not all; method: immunoSEQ multiplex PCR. From that table come the V and J calls and clone size; the DNA was used to work out D and trimming. The table has a few hundred thousand clones, around 91% seen once; the top ten hold roughly an eighth. J gave up 9 bases and V 5 bases, and 8 bases lay outside the gene matches. The CDR3 is made up of 15 amino acids. From germline, CDR1 is SGHAT and CDR2 FQNNGV. Sequenced input: peripheral blood. This receptor was obtained from a woman aged 60-75 years with acute or convalescent COVID-19. The chain has TRBV11-2 and TRBJ1-6; 9 nucleotides agree with TRBD1. CDR3 in amino acids: CASSATTGGGSPLHF. Here the CDR3 DNA reads TGTGCCAGCAGCGCGACTACAGGGGGCGGTTCACCCCTCCACTTT.